The following is a TCR beta chain sequence with its context. This clone was found once. Its binding antigen is unknown. Base qualities are not recorded, but no much larger clone differs from it by a single base. TCRbeta CDR3 regions were amplified from genomic DNA using the immunoSEQ Assay, a bias-controlled multiplex PCR. The authors processed their data as follows. The number of nucleated cells in each sample was estimated from the amplification of reference gene primers within the assay. To quantify the absolute abundance of each unique TCRbeta CDR3 rearrangement, sequence reads were collapsed and filtered. Productive Simpson clonality was computed per sample as the square root of Simpson's diversity index over productive rearrangements. The clones in this table, taken by TCRdb from immuneACCESS, are in-frame only. Not every clone is retained; where verified, under half of the shortfall comes from an unresolved V gene, and the cause of the rest is unknown. V and J calls and clone size come straight from that table; D and trimming were deduced from the DNA. The sample includes 300,000 to 400,000 clones, with approximately 88% observed a single time. The biggest ten clones account for 3.5% to 4.5% of the sample.

The data stem from a study of blood T cell repertoires in COVID-19 (dated by TCRdb to 2018 to 2020). Regarding the study in general: Samples from collaborators originated in the United States, Italy and Spain and spanned both the acute and convalescent phases of COVID-19. The repertoires were made available in a free public database intended to serve as a resource for research on the immune response to SARS-CoV-2. The material from the prospective study consisted of cDNA or gDNA derived from T cells, B-cell-depleted T cells, or PBMCs. Deeply sampled blood TCRbeta repertoires from subjects exposed to, actively infected with, or recovered from COVID-19 were included in the dataset. Sample metadata almost always included a de-identified subject ID, COVID-19 status, age in years and sex. The samples were drawn from the first 160 participants of the ongoing ImmuneRACE study and from 950 to 1,500 subjects provided by 6 global collaborators. Where available, HLA class I and class II types were obtained from metadata supplied by the sample provider rather than from assay-based typing.

On the study overall, not on this receptor specifically: The quantity of clinical and demographic metadata differed by source and by participant and was supplied without curation.

Collaborating institutions collected whole blood in K2EDTA tubes following their own protocols. For TCRbeta analysis, collaborators shipped samples in one of three forms: frozen whole blood, isolated PBMCs, or DNA extracted from either of those sample types. The source is a woman aged 45-65 years with active or convalescent COVID-19. Sequenced input: peripheral blood.

The CDR3 reads as follows: CASSPPSGTEKRNTIYF. The bases are TGTGCCAGCAGCCCCCCTTCCGGGACAGAGAAGAGAAACACCATATATTTT. The chain employs TRBV7-9 and TRBJ1-3; TRBD1 lines up with 7 middle nucleotides. From the cysteine through the phenylalanine, the CDR3 covers 17 amino acids. The DNA shown is the 51-base CDR3, in frame from base 1. V is pruned by 5 bases and J by 5 bases, leaving 15 bases of the junction without a gene match. The germline V gene encodes CDR1 SEHNR and CDR2 FQNEAQ (reference sequence).